The 2 T cell receptor beta chains below all came from one sample that was sequenced in a study of patients and donors after allogeneic stem cell transplantation. MiXCR, applied by TCRdb to the RT-PCR reads, yields one record per CDR3 protein. The repertoire includes roughly 940,000 distinct CDR3 sequences, about 20% of them detected once, and around 6% sits in the top ten. Material: blood, either unsorted or a sorted T cell fraction (not recorded which). Receptor source: a human donor who was either an allogeneic HSCT recipient or a stem cell or donor lymphocyte infusion donor (not recorded which). It is not recorded whose cells these are; they may come from a transplant donor.

The rearrangement uses TRBV29-1 and TRBJ2-1; a possible D gene is TRBD2 (6 bases). In germline, CDR1 is SQVTM, CDR2 ANQGSEA. V shed 6 bases and J shed 5 bases, with 14 bases lying between them. The CDR3 spans 13 residues. CDR3 region: CSVQRRADNEQFF. CDR3 nucleotide sequence: TGCAGCGTCCAGAGGAGGGCCGACAATGAGCAGTTCTTC.

V usage is TRBV3-1 and J usage is TRBJ1-2; the D is unclear. V was cut by 1 base and J by 4 bases, with 10 bases left in between. The CDR3 has 14 amino acids. Germline V CDR1 and CDR2: LGHDT, YNNKEL (reference sequence). CDR3 sequence reads: CASSQVAAPYGYTF. The CDR3 bases are TGTGCCAGCAGCCAAGTGGCAGCGCCCTATGGCTACACCTTC.